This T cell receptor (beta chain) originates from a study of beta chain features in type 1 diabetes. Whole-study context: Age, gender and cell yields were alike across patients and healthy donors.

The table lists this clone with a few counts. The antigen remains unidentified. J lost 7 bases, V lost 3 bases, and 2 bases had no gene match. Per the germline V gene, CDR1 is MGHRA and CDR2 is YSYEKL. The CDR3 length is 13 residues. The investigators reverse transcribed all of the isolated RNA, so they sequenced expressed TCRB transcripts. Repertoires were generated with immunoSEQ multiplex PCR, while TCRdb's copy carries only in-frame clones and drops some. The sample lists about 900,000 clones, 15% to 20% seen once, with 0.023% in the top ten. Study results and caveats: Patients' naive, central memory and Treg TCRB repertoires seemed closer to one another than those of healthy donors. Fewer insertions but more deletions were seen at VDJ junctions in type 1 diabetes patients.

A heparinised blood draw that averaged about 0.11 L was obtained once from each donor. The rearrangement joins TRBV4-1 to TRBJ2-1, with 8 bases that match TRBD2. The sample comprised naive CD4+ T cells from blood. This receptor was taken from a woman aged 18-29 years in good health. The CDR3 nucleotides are TGCGCCAGCAGCCAGCCTAGCGGGAATGAGCAGTTCTTC. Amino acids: CASSQPSGNEQFF.